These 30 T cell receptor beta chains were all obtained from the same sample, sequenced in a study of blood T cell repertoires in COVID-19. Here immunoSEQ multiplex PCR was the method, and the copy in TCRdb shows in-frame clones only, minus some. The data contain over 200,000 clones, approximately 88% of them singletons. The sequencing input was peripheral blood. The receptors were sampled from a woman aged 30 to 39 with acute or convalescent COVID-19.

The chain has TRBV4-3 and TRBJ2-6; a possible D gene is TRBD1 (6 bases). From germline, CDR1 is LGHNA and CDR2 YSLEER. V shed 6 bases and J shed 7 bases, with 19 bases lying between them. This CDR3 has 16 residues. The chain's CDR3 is CASRKKDSVVANVLTF. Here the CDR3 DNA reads TGCGCCAGCAGGAAGAAGGACAGCGTGGTAGCCAACGTCCTGACTTTC.

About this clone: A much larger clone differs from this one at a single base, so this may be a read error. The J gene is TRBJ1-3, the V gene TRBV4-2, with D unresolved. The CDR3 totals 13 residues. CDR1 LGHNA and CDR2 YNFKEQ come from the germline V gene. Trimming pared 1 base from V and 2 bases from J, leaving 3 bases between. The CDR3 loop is CASSQGAGNTIYF. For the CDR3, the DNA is TGTGCCAGCAGCCAAGGAGCTGGAAACACCATATATTTT.

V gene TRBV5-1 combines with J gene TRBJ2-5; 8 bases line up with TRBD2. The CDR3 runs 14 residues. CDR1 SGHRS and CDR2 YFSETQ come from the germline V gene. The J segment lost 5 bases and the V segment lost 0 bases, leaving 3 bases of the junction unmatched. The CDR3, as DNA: TGCGCCAGCAGCTTGGGCGCGGGAGGCGAGACCCAGTACTTC. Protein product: CASSLGAGGETQYF.

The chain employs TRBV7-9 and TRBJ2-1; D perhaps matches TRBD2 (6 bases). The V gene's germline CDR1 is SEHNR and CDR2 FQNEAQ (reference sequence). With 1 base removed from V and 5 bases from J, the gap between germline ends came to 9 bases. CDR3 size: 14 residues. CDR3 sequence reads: CASSLDGGNNEQFF. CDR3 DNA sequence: TGTGCCAGCAGCTTAGATGGGGGGAACAATGAGCAGTTCTTC.

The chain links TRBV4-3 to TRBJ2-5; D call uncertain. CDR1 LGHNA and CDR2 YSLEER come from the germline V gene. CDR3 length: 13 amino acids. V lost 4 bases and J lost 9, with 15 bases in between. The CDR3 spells CASSPEVSGAQYF. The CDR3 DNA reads TGCGCCAGCAGCCCAGAGGTCAGTGGAGCCCAGTACTTC.

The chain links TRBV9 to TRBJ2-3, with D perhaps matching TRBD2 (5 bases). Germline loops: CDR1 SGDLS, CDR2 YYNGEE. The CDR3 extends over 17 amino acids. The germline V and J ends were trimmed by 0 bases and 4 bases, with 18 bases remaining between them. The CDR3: CASSVVWSGRGPDTQYF. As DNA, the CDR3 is TGTGCCAGCAGCGTAGTTTGGAGCGGACGGGGTCCAGATACGCAGTATTTT.

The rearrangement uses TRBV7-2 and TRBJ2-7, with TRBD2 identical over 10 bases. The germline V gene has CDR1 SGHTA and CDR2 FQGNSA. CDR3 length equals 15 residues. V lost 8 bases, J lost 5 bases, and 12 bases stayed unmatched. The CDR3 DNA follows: TGTGCCAGCTCCATCGCTAGCGGGAGTTCCCACGAGCAGTACTTC. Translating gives CASSIASGSSHEQYF.

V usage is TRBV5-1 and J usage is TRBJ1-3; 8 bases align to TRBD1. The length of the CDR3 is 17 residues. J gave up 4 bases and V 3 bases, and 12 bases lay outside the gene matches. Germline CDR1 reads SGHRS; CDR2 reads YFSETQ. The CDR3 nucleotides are TGCGCCAGCAGCTCGGGGACAGGACGTGCCATGGGAAACACCATATATTTT. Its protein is CASSSGTGRAMGNTIYF.

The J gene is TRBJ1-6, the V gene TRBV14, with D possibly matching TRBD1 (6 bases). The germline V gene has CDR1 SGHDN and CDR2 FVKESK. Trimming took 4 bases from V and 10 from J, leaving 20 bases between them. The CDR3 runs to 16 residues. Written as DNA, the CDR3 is TGTGCCAGCAGCCCGCGGACAGCGCCAGCGGGATCACCCCTCCACTTT. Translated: CASSPRTAPAGSPLHF.

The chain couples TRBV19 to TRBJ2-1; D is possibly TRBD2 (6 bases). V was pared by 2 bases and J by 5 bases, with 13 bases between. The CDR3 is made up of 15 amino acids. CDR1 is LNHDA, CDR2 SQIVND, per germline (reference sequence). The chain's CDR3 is CASSISVGSHNEQFF. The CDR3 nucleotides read TGTGCCAGTAGTATATCTGTCGGGAGCCACAATGAGCAGTTCTTC.

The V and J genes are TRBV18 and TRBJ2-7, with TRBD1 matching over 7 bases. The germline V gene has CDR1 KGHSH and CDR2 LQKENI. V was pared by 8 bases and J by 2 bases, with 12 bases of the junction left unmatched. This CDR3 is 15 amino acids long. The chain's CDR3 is CASQPETGQTYEQYF. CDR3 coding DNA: TGTGCCAGCCAGCCCGAAACGGGACAGACCTACGAGCAGTACTTC.

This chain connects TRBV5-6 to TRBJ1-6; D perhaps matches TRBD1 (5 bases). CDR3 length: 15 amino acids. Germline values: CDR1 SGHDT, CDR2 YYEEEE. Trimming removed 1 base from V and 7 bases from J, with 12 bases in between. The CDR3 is CASSLRQNRNSPLHF. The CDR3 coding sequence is TGTGCCAGCAGCTTGCGACAGAACAGGAATTCACCCCTCCACTTT.

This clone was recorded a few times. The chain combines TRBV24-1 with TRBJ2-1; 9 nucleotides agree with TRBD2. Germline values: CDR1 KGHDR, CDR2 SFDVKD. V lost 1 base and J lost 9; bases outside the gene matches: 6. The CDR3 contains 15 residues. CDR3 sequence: CATSDLGRGRAEQFF. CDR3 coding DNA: TGTGCCACCAGTGATTTAGGCCGCGGGAGGGCTGAGCAGTTCTTC.

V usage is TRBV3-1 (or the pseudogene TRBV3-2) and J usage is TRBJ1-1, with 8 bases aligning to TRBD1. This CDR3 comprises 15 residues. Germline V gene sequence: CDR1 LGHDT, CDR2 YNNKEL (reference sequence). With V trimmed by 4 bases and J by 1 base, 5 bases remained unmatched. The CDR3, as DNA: TGTGCCAGCAGCCGACGGACAGGGACGAACACTGAAGCTTTCTTT. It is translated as CASSRRTGTNTEAFF.

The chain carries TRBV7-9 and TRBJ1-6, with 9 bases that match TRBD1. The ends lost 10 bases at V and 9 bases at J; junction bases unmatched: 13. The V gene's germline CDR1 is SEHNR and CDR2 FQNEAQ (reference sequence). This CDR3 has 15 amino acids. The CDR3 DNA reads TGTGCCACCGAAATTCCGGGACAGGGAGGTTCACCCCTCCACTTT. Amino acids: CATEIPGQGGSPLHF.

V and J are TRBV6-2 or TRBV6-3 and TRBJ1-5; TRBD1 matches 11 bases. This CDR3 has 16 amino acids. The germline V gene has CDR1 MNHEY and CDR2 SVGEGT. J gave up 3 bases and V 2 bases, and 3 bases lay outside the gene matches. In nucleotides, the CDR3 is TGTGCCAGCAGTTACGGGACAGGGGGATCCAATCAGCCCCAGCATTTT. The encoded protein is CASSYGTGGSNQPQHF.

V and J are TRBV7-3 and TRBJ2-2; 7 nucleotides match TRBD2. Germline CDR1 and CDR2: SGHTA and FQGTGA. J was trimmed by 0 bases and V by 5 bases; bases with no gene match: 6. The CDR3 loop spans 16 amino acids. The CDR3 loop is CASSPIAGTNTGELFF. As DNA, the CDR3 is TGTGCCAGCAGCCCTATAGCGGGTACGAACACCGGGGAGCTGTTTTTT.

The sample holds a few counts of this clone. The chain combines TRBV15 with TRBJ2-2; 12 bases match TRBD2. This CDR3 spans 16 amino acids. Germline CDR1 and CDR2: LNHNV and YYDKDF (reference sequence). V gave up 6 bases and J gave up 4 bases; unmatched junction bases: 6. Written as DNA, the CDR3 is TGTGCCACCAGGAGGGGGACTAGCGGGTTCACCGGGGAGCTGTTTTTT. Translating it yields CATRRGTSGFTGELFF.

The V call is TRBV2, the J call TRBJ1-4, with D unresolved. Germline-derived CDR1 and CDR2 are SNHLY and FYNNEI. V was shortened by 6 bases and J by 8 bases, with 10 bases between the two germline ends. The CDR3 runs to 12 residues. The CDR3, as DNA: TGTGCCAGCAGAGTTCATCGGGAAAAACTGTTTTTT. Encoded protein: CASRVHREKLFF.

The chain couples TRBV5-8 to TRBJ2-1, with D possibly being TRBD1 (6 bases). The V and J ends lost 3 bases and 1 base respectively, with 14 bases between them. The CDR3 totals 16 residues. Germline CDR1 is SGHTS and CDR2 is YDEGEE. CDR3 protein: CASSSYRAMSYNEQFF. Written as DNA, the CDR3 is TGTGCCAGCAGCTCGTACAGGGCCATGTCCTACAATGAGCAGTTCTTC.

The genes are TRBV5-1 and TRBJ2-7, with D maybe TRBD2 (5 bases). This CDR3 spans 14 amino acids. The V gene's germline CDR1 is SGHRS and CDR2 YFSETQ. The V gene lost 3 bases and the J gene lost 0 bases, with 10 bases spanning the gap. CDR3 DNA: TGCGCCAGCAGCTCAAGCGGACGCTCCTACGAGCAGTACTTC. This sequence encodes CASSSSGRSYEQYF.

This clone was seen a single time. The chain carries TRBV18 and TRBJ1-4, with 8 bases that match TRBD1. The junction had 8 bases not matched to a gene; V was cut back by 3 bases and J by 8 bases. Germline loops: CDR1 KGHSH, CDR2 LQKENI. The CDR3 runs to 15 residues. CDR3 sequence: CASSPQGAIGEKLFF. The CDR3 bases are TGTGCCAGCTCACCGCAGGGGGCTATCGGAGAAAAACTGTTTTTT.

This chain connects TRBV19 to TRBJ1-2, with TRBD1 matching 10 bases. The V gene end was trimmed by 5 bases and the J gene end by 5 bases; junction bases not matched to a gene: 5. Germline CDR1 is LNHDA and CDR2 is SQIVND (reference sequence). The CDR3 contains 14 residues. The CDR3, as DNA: TGTGCCAGTAGTCCCCTGGACAGGGGGTATGGCTACACCTTC. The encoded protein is CASSPLDRGYGYTF.

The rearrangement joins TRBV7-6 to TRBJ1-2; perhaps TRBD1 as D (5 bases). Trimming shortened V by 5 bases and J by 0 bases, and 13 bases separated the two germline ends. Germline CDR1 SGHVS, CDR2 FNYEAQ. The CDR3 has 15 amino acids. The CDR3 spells CASSPIDSANYGYTF. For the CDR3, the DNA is TGTGCCAGCAGCCCAATAGACAGCGCTAACTATGGCTACACCTTC.

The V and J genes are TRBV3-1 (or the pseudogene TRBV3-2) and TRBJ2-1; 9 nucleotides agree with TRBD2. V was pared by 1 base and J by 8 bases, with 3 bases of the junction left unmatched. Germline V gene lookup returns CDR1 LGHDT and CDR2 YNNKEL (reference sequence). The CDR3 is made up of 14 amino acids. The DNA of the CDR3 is TGTGCCAGCAGCCAAGGCGGGAGGGTCCATGAGCAGTTCTTC. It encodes CASSQGGRVHEQFF.

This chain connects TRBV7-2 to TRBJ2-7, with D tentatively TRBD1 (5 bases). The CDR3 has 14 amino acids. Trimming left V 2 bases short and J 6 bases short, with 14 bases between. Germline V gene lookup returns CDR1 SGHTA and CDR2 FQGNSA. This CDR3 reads CASSLIRVGSEQYF. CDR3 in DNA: TGTGCCAGCAGCTTAATCAGGGTGGGAAGCGAGCAGTACTTC.

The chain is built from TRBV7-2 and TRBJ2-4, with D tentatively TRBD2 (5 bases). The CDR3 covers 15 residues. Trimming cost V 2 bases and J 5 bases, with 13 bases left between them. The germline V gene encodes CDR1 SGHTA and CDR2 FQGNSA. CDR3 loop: CASSLYGGWENIQYF. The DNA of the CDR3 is TGTGCCAGCAGCTTATACGGAGGATGGGAAAACATTCAGTACTTC.

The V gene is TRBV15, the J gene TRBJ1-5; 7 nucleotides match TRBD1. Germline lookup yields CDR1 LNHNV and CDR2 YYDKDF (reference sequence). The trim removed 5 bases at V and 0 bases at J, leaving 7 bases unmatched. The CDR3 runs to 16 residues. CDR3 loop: CATSDGQVGSNQPQHF. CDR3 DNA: TGTGCCACCAGCGACGGACAGGTGGGTAGCAATCAGCCCCAGCATTTT. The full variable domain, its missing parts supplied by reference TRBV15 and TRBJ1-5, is DAMVIQNPRYQVTQFGKPVTLSCSQTLNHNVMYWYQQKSSQAPKLLFHYYDKDFNNEADTPDNFQSRRPNTSFCFLDIRSPGLGDTAMYLCATSDGQVGSNQPQHFGDGTRLSIL.

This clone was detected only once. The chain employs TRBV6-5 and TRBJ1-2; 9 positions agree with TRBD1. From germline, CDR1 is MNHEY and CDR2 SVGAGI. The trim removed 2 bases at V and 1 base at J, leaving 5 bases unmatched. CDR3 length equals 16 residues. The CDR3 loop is CASSYAPGQGNYGYTF. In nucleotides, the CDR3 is TGTGCCAGCAGTTACGCCCCGGGACAGGGTAACTATGGCTACACCTTC.

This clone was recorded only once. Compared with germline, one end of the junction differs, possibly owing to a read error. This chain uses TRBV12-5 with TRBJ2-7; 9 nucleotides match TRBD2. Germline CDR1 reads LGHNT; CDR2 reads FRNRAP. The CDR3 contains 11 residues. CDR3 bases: TGTGCTAGTGGTTTGGGGGGGACTAGCTCGTTC. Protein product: CASGLGGTSSF.